This T cell receptor beta chain was sequenced for a study of T cells expressing NK-cell markers. Study-wide context: Repertoire data for TCR beta were derived from sorted T cells (CD3+CD56+NKG2C+, CD3+CD56+NKG2C- and CD3+CD56-NKG2C+). In the group of eight sequenced donors, seven were HCMV-seropositive and one was seronegative.

Beta-chain TCR cDNA was generated via 5'RACE template switching with UMIs. Following a re-call of the 5' RACE reads, TCRdb has one entry per CDR3 protein and lacks DNA. This sample contains approximately 150,000 distinct CDR3 sequences. Notes on this clonotype: Its antigen is not identified.

The CDR3 has 14 residues. Germline assignment: CDR1 LNHNV and CDR2 YYDKDF (reference sequence). Study findings and constraints: Several of the donors also had these clonotypes leading their CD3+CD56-NKG2C+ fraction.

This receptor was identified in a woman aged 18 to 69 in good health. V is TRBV15 and J is TRBJ2-7; TCRdb reports TRBD1, a call that lacks DNA to check it against. The sample was blood T cells: a sorted CD56 or NKG2C T cell subset, CD4+ or CD8+ T cells, or bulk PBMC T cells (not recorded which). CDR3 region: CATRPRRGSYEQYF.